There are a few counts of the clone carrying this T cell receptor beta chain. Germline V lookup: CDR1 KGHSH, CDR2 LQKENI. V lost 3 bases, J lost 4 bases, and 13 bases lay in between. CDR3 length: 14 amino acids. The record originates from a study of blood T cell repertoires in COVID-19. The wider study: Both acute and convalescent COVID-19 samples were obtained from the United States, Italy and Spain. In each case, the material was cDNA or gDNA derived from T cells, B-cell-depleted T cells, or PBMCs.

Per the original data handling: Using reference gene primer amplification, nucleated cell counts were estimated. Using immunoSEQ multiplex PCR, the repertoire was profiled, and TCRdb retains in-frame clones only, with some absent. The DNA was the basis for D and trimming; V, J and clone size are from that table. The table lists about 200,000 clones, 92% of them singletons, with 0.75% to 1% in the top ten. Enrollment of patients from Seattle took place during active infection, with longitudinal follow-up. The material sequenced was peripheral blood. The genes are TRBV18 and TRBJ2-7, with D tentatively TRBD1 (6 bases). The TCR originated in a man aged 55 to 70 with COVID-19, enrolled during active disease. The CDR3 DNA is TGTGCCAGCTCACCTTCTGCAGGGGCATACGAGCAGTACTTC. Its translation is CASSPSAGAYEQYF.